Listed here are 30 T cell receptor beta chains from one sample, sequenced in a study of cytomegalovirus exposure and HLA in healthy donors. Vbeta (60) and Jbeta (13) primers were used in the PCR. This table comes from immunoSEQ multiplex PCR, and its TCRdb copy is limited to in-frame clones, with some not included. This table holds 100,000 to 150,000 clones, about 80% found once. Sequenced: PBMCs. The origin of the receptors is a woman aged 45-59 years in good health and CMV-seronegative.

V gene TRBV5-6 combines with J gene TRBJ1-1, with 7 bases fitting TRBD1. This CDR3 spans 15 amino acids. After removal of 0 bases from V and 6 bases from J, the junction contained 8 bases not matched to a gene. Germline lookup yields CDR1 SGHDT and CDR2 YYEEEE. The CDR3 DNA sequence: TGTGCCAGCAGCTTGGTTGGCAGGGGGTCCGCTGAAGCTTTCTTT. It yields the protein CASSLVGRGSAEAFF.

V gene TRBV19 combines with J gene TRBJ1-4; tentative D call: TRBD1 (5 bases). The CDR3 totals 14 residues. Per the germline V gene, CDR1 is LNHDA and CDR2 is SQIVND (reference sequence). V lost 1 base and J 5 bases, leaving 8 bases between the germline ends. The CDR3: CASSIGQPNEKLFF. For the CDR3, the DNA is TGTGCCAGTAGTATAGGACAGCCAAATGAAAAACTGTTTTTT.

This clone showed up just a few times. The chain employs TRBV5-5 and TRBJ2-3; TRBD2 matches 10 bases. The germline gives CDR1 SGHKS, CDR2 YYEKEE (reference sequence). CDR3 length equals 15 residues. Trimming cost V 2 bases and J 1 base; bases outside gene matches: 1. As DNA, the CDR3 is TGTGCCAGCAGCTTCCTAGCGGGAGGCACAGATACGCAGTATTTT. Its translation is CASSFLAGGTDTQYF.

The chain combines TRBV5-4 with TRBJ1-1, with 7 bases aligning to TRBD1. J gave up 0 bases and V 2 bases, and 4 bases lay outside the gene matches. CDR1 and CDR2 (germline): SGHNT, YYREEE (reference sequence). This CDR3 region has 15 residues. As DNA, the CDR3 is TGTGCCAGCAGCTTAGAGGGACAGCTGAACACTGAAGCTTTCTTT. This gives the protein CASSLEGQLNTEAFF.

Written as DNA, the CDR3 is TGTGCCAGCAGTGAAACGGGCAGGGAAGGCGAGCAGTACTTC. This gives the protein CASSETGREGEQYF. The J gene is TRBJ2-7, the V gene TRBV6-1; D might be TRBD1 (5 bases). From germline, CDR1 is MNHNS and CDR2 SASEGT. The V end lost 2 bases, the J end lost 6 bases, and 14 bases lay between the germline ends. The CDR3 is 14 amino acids.

This clone was detected a few times. The genes are TRBV10-3 and TRBJ2-7; TRBD1 is a possible D gene (6 bases). CDR3 size: 16 residues. Trimming left V 4 bases short and J 5 bases short, with 21 bases between. Germline V gene lookup returns CDR1 ENHRY and CDR2 SYGVKD. The CDR3 here is CAISGQPQGSLDEQYF. In DNA form, the CDR3 reads TGTGCCATCAGTGGGCAACCACAGGGTTCCTTAGACGAGCAGTACTTC.

This clone was picked up a small number of times. The rearrangement joins TRBV4-3 to TRBJ2-3; TRBD2 agrees at 7 bases. Germline lookup yields CDR1 LGHNA and CDR2 YSLEER. This CDR3 is 20 amino acids long. V lost 1 base, J lost 4 bases, and 20 bases stayed unmatched. CDR3 protein: CASSQVEGWRERSSADTQYF. CDR3 in DNA: TGCGCCAGCAGCCAAGTTGAAGGTTGGCGGGAGAGGAGTTCAGCAGATACGCAGTATTTT.

This sequence joins TRBV7-9 and TRBJ2-1; D is unresolved. CDR1 and CDR2 from the germline V gene are SEHNR and FQNEAQ (reference sequence). The CDR3 is 14 residues long. V was clipped by 3 bases and J by 10 bases, with 16 bases between them. The CDR3 region has the DNA TGTGCCAGCAGCTTCGCGTCGACAATACGAGAGCAGTTCTTC. This encodes CASSFASTIREQFF.

J is TRBJ1-2 and V is TRBV7-9; a weak D match, TRBD1 (5 bases). V was clipped by 5 bases and J by 5 bases, with 18 bases between them. CDR3 length equals 15 residues. Germline lookup yields CDR1 SEHNR and CDR2 FQNEAQ (reference sequence). The CDR3 loop reads CASSPSTDLSYGYTF. The CDR3 DNA is TGTGCCAGCAGCCCATCGACAGATTTGAGTTATGGCTACACCTTC.

V usage is TRBV9 and J usage is TRBJ2-3; TRBD2 matches 7 bases. The CDR3 is 15 amino acids. The V gene's germline CDR1 is SGDLS and CDR2 YYNGEE. With V trimmed by 2 bases and J by 5 bases, 8 bases remained unmatched. CDR3 in DNA: TGTGCCAGCAGCGTTGGGCGGGAGTTTGAAGATACGCAGTATTTT. Translation gives CASSVGREFEDTQYF.

The V and J genes are TRBV6-5 and TRBJ1-1; D gene uncertain. There are 14 residues in the CDR3. Per germline, CDR1 MNHEY and CDR2 SVGAGI. Trimming pared 6 bases from V and 4 bases from J, leaving 15 bases between. The CDR3 region is CASSHRLEGTEAFF. The CDR3 nucleotides read TGTGCCAGCAGCCATCGATTGGAGGGCACTGAAGCTTTCTTT.

This clone was seen just once. J is TRBJ2-1 and V is TRBV5-6; 11 nucleotides match TRBD2. The length of the CDR3 is 14 residues. Germline V CDR1 and CDR2: SGHDT, YYEEEE. V lost 3 bases, J lost 8 bases, and 4 bases stayed unmatched. CDR3 coding DNA: TGTGCCAGCAGCTCAACTAGCGGGAGCGATGAGCAGTTCTTC. Translating it yields CASSSTSGSDEQFF.

Only one count was recorded for this clone. V and J are TRBV6-5 and TRBJ2-7, with 7 bases lining up with TRBD1. With 8 bases clipped from V and 5 bases from J, the junction kept 12 bases outside the gene matches. CDR1 MNHEY and CDR2 SVGAGI come from the germline V gene. The CDR3 spans 14 residues. The CDR3 reads CASGYGDSRNEQYF. The CDR3 DNA sequence: TGTGCCAGCGGATACGGGGACAGTAGGAACGAGCAGTACTTC.

J is TRBJ2-7 and V is TRBV13; a weak D match, TRBD1 (8 bases). CDR3 length: 14 amino acids. Trimming took off 2 bases at V and 4 bases at J, with 12 bases between the two ends. Germline V gene sequence: CDR1 PRHDT, CDR2 FYEKMQ (reference sequence). The chain's CDR3 is CASSLLQGGYEQYF. The CDR3, as DNA: TGTGCCAGCAGCTTACTACAGGGGGGGTACGAGCAGTACTTC.

In this sample, this clone turned up a few times. This sequence joins TRBV19 and TRBJ2-1, with a possible D match to TRBD2 (6 bases). The CDR3 spans 13 residues. Germline-derived CDR1 and CDR2 are LNHDA and SQIVND (reference sequence). V was shortened by 5 bases and J by 4 bases, with 9 bases between the two germline ends. This CDR3 is CASSFAGYNEQFF. CDR3 DNA: TGTGCCAGTAGTTTCGCGGGGTACAATGAGCAGTTCTTC.

The V gene is TRBV7-3, the J gene TRBJ2-7, with 11 bases lining up with TRBD1. The junction had 4 bases not matched to a gene; V was cut back by 0 bases and J by 3 bases. Germline lookup yields CDR1 SGHTA and CDR2 FQGTGA. This CDR3 is 16 amino acids long. CDR3 coding DNA: TGTGCCAGCAGCTTAACTGGGACAGGGGGTTACTACGAGCAGTACTTC. This codes for CASSLTGTGGYYEQYF.

The chain is built from TRBV19 and TRBJ2-7; 7 bases map to TRBD1. The CDR3 contains 12 residues. Germline CDR1 LNHDA, CDR2 SQIVND (reference sequence). V lost 6 bases, J lost 5 bases, and 4 bases stayed unmatched. Here the CDR3 reads CASSVGTDEQYF. CDR3 DNA sequence: TGTGCCAGTAGCGTCGGGACAGACGAGCAGTACTTC.

V usage is TRBV19 and J usage is TRBJ2-2; D not resolved. Trimming pared 9 bases from V and 6 bases from J, leaving 14 bases between. Germline V gene lookup returns CDR1 LNHDA and CDR2 SQIVND (reference sequence). The CDR3 is 13 amino acids. The CDR3 DNA reads as TGTGCCAGCATTGGGCCTTGGGCCGGGGAGCTGTTTTTT. Translated, it gives CASIGPWAGELFF.

This clone was seen only once. The chain recombines TRBV2 with TRBJ2-1; 9 nucleotides align to TRBD1. Germline CDR1 is SNHLY and CDR2 is FYNNEI. V shed 2 bases, J shed 14 bases, and the junction held 7 bases outside the gene matches. This CDR3 has 13 amino acids. The CDR3 nucleotides are TGTGCCAGCAGTGAAAGTTGGGACAGGGTGAAGTTCTTC. Its translation is CASSESWDRVKFF.

The genes are TRBV19 and TRBJ2-1; TRBD2 is a possible D gene (5 bases). This CDR3 is built from 12 residues. Trimming removed 6 bases from V and 9 bases from J, with 12 bases in between. The germline V gene encodes CDR1 LNHDA and CDR2 SQIVND (reference sequence). CDR3 loop: CASSLREGEQFF. Here the CDR3 DNA reads TGTGCCAGTAGCCTTCGTGAGGGTGAGCAGTTCTTC.

This clone was seen only a few times. The rearrangement links TRBV19 to TRBJ1-2; maybe TRBD1 (5 bases). Per the germline V gene, CDR1 is LNHDA and CDR2 is SQIVND (reference sequence). Trimming removed 5 bases at V and 7 bases at J, with 11 bases between. This CDR3 comprises 12 residues. The CDR3 DNA follows: TGTGCCAGTAGTCCGGGACTTTTTGGCTACACCTTC. Residues: CASSPGLFGYTF. Filled out from reference TRBV19 and TRBJ1-2, the complete variable domain reads DGGITQSPKYLFRKEGQNVTLSCEQNLNHDAMYWYRQDPGQGLRLIYYSQIVNDFQKGDIAEGYSVSREKKESFPLTVTSAQKNPTAFYLCASSPGLFGYTFGSGTRLTVV.

The chain couples TRBV7-8 to TRBJ2-5; D remains unclear. Germline assignment: CDR1 SGHVS and CDR2 FQNEAQ. Trimming took 6 bases from V and 4 from J, leaving 9 bases between them. This CDR3 has 12 amino acids. CDR3 residues: CASRQTGETQYF. In nucleotides, the CDR3 is TGTGCCAGCAGGCAAACGGGAGAGACCCAGTACTTC.

The chain links TRBV7-3 to TRBJ2-2; a possible D gene is TRBD1 (6 bases). The germline V gene has CDR1 SGHTA and CDR2 FQGTGA. The CDR3 length is 14 residues. The V end lost 4 bases, the J end lost 4 bases, and 10 bases lay between the germline ends. The CDR3 coding sequence is TGTGCCAGCAGCTCGGGGACATTCACCGGGGAGCTGTTTTTT. This sequence encodes CASSSGTFTGELFF.

The chain recombines TRBV7-2 with TRBJ1-2; weak D call: TRBD1 (6 bases). The CDR3 contains 15 residues. Trimming removed 5 bases at V and 0 bases at J, with 13 bases between. In germline, CDR1 is SGHTA, CDR2 FQGNSA. The CDR3 sequence: CASSQQRDTNYGYTF. The DNA for the CDR3 is TGTGCCAGCAGCCAACAGAGGGACACTAACTATGGCTACACCTTC.

The chain is built from TRBV5-4 and TRBJ1-1, with TRBD1 as a possible D gene (6 bases). V lost 6 bases to trimming and J lost 5 bases, with 14 bases between them. The CDR3 sequence is 13 residues long. The germline V gene has CDR1 SGHNT and CDR2 YYREEE (reference sequence). The CDR3 nucleotides are TGTGCCAGCACCCTCGGGCAGGGGACTGAAGCTTTCTTT. Protein: CASTLGQGTEAFF. Full variable domain (rest looked up from reference TRBV5-4 and TRBJ1-1): ETGVTQSPTHLIKTRGQQVTLRCSSQSGHNTVSWYQQALGQGPQFIFQYYREEENGRGNFPPRFSGLQFPNYSSELNVNALELDDSALYLCASTLGQGTEAFFGQGTRLTVV.

The CDR3 is CASSSGQSNYGYTF. Written as DNA, the CDR3 is TGCGCCAGCAGTTCGGGACAGTCGAACTATGGCTACACCTTC. The chain links TRBV5-1 to TRBJ1-2; 7 nucleotides agree with TRBD1. The CDR3 runs to 14 residues. The J segment lost 2 bases and the V segment lost 5 bases, leaving 6 bases of the junction unmatched. From germline, CDR1 is SGHRS and CDR2 YFSETQ.

CDR3 in amino acids: CASSDGLAAYEQYF. As DNA, the CDR3 is TGTGCCAGCAGTGATGGTCTAGCGGCTTACGAGCAGTACTTC. V and J are TRBV27 and TRBJ2-7, with 7 bases matching TRBD2. Germline V gene sequence: CDR1 MNHEY, CDR2 SMNVEV (reference sequence). This CDR3 has 14 amino acids. The J segment lost 4 bases and the V segment lost 5 bases, leaving 8 bases of the junction unmatched.

The V gene is TRBV6-5, the J gene TRBJ1-6; TRBD1 might be the D (5 bases). Germline V gene data show CDR1 as MNHEY and CDR2 as SVGAGI. Trimming removed 6 bases at V and 10 bases at J, with 16 bases between. There are 14 residues in the CDR3. In DNA, the CDR3 is TGTGCCAGCAGCTCTTATTCAGGGAACTCACCCCTCCACTTT. This sequence encodes CASSSYSGNSPLHF.

The gene calls are TRBV10-3 and TRBJ1-1; TRBD1 might be the D (6 bases). Germline loops: CDR1 ENHRY, CDR2 SYGVKD. The CDR3 totals 13 residues. Deletions cut 6 bases from V and 3 bases from J, with 11 bases between. CDR3 DNA: TGTGCCATCAGGATAGCAGGGGACACTGAAGCTTTCTTT. Encoded protein: CAIRIAGDTEAFF.

This sequence joins TRBV7-9 and TRBJ2-2, with 8 bases fitting TRBD2. CDR1 is SEHNR, CDR2 FQNEAQ, per germline (reference sequence). The CDR3 runs to 15 residues. V trimming: 6 bases; J trimming: 1 base; junction bases outside the gene matches: 4. This CDR3 is CASRGTSGNTGELFF. The CDR3, as DNA: TGTGCCAGCAGAGGAACTAGCGGGAACACCGGGGAGCTGTTTTTT.